The TCR beta chain described here comes from a study of regulatory and conventional T cells in RAG deficiency. Profiled with immunoSEQ multiplex PCR; TCRdb holds only in-frame clones, not every one. The sample lists some 20,000 clones, 93% occurring once. Points from the study as a whole: Compared with controls, unique Treg TCR beta sequences dropped roughly 100-fold in Omenn syndrome and CID/AS. Omenn patients showed >90% Treg-Tconv overlap and shorter CDR3 lengths.

For this clone: Its antigen is unknown.

The V end was cut by 4 bases, the J end by 3 bases, with 9 bases between. The germline V gene encodes CDR1 SGHTA and CDR2 FQGTGA. The CDR3 spans 13 residues. The sorted conventional CD4+ T cells were CD25-low and CD127-high, with genomic DNA sequenced. These same records also appear under a second study, on regulatory T cells. That investigation notes: The primer mix had 52 TRBV and 13 TRBJ primers. Skewed V and J usage and few unique V-J pairs marked patient repertoires, most in Tregs.

This chain joins TRBV7-3 and TRBJ1-1; tentatively, D is TRBD1 (5 bases). The TCR sequence derives from a human donor in good health. Source material: CD4+ T cells sorted from blood. This chain's CDR3 is CASSSRQHTEAFF. The CDR3 DNA is TGTGCCAGCAGCTCGCGACAGCACACTGAAGCTTTCTTT.